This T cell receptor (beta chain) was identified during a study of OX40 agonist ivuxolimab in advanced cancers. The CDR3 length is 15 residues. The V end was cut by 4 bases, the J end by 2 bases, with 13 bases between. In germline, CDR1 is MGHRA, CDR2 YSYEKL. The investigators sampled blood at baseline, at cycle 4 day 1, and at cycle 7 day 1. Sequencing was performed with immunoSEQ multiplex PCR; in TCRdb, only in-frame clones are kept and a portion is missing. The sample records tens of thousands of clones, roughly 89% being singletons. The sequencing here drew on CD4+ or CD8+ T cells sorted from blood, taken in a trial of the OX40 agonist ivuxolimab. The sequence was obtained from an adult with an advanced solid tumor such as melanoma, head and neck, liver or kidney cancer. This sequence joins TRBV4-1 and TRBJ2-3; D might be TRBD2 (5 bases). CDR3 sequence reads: CASSPLERNTDTQYF. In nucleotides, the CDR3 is TGCGCCAGCAGCCCCTTGGAGCGGAACACAGATACGCAGTATTTT.